This T cell receptor beta chain was observed in a study of blood T cell repertoires in COVID-19. The CDR3 has 16 amino acids. CDR1 and CDR2 from the germline V gene are SGHKS and YYEKEE (reference sequence). V dropped 4 bases and J dropped 5; count of bases not matched to a gene: 13. Using immunoSEQ multiplex PCR, the repertoire was profiled, and TCRdb retains in-frame clones only, with some absent. The sample yields some 240,000 clones, approximately 78% seen once. The V gene is TRBV5-5, the J gene TRBJ1-2; TRBD1 matches at 8 bases. The sample taken for sequencing was peripheral blood. The TCR was taken from a woman aged 55-69 years with active or convalescent COVID-19. DNA for the CDR3: TGTGCCAGCAGCCACAGAGCCGGACAGGGCGGATATGGCTACACCTTC. Amino acid sequence: CASSHRAGQGGYGYTF.